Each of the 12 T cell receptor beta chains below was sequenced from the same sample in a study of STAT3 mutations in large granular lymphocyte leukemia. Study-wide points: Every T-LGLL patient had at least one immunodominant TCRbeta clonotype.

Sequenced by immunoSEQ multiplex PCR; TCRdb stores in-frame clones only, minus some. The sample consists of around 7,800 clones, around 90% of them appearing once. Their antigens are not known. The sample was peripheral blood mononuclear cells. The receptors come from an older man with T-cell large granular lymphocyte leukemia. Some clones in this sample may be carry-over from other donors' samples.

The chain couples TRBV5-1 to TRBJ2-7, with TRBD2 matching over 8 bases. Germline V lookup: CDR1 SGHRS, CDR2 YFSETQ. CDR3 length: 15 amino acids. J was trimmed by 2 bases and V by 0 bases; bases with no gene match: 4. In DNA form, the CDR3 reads TGCGCCAGCAGCTTGGGGATAGCGGGGACCTACGAGCAGTACTTC. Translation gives CASSLGIAGTYEQYF.

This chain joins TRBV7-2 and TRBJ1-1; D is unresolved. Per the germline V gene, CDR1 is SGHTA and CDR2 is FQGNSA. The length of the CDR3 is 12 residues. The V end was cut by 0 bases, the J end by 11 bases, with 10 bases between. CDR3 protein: CASSLAGRPAFF. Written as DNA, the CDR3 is TGTGCCAGCAGCTTAGCGGGGAGACCCGCTTTCTTT.

The CDR3 spells CSVAKGGRTEAFF. Written as DNA, the CDR3 is TGCAGCGTTGCCAAAGGGGGGCGGACTGAAGCTTTCTTT. V usage is TRBV29-1 and J usage is TRBJ1-1; tentative D call: TRBD1 (6 bases). Germline CDR1 is SQVTM and CDR2 is ANQGSEA. This CDR3 has 13 residues. The V and J ends lost 4 bases and 5 bases respectively, with 14 bases between them.

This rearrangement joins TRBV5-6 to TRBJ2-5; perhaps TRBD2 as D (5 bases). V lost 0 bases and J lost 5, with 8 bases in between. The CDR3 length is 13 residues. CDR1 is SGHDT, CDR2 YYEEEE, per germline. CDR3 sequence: CASSLGTGETQYF. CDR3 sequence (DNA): TGTGCCAGCAGCTTGGGGACGGGGGAGACCCAGTACTTC.

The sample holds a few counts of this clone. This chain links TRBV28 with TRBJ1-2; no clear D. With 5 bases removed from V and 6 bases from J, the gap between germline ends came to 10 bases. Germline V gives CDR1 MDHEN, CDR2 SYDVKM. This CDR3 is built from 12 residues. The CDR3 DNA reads TGTGCCAGCAGTGTTGGGCCCGATGGCTACACCTTC. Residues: CASSVGPDGYTF.

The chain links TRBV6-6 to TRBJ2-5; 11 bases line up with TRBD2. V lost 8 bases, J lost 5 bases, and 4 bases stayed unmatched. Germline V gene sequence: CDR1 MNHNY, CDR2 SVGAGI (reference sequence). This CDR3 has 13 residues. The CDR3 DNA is TGTGCCAGCTCTTCTAGCGGGGGGGAGACCCAGTACTTC. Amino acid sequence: CASSSSGGETQYF.

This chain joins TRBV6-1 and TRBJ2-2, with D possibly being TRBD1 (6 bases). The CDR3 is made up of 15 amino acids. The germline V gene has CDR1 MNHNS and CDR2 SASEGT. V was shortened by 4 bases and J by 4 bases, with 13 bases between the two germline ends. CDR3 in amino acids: CASSAWTVGTGELFF. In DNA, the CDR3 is TGTGCCAGCAGTGCCTGGACAGTAGGCACCGGGGAGCTGTTTTTT.

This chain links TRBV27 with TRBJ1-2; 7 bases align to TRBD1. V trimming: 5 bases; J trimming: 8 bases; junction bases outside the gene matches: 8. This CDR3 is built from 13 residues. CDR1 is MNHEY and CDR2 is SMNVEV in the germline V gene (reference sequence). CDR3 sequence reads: CASSTDRSGGYTF. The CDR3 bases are TGTGCCAGCAGTACGGACAGGTCGGGCGGCTACACCTTC.

The DNA for the CDR3 is TGTGCCAGCAGTACTAGGCGAGGGACCCAGTACTTC. It specifies CASSTRRGTQYF. This chain links TRBV28 with TRBJ2-5; perhaps TRBD2 as D (5 bases). The V end lost 5 bases, the J end lost 7 bases, and 11 bases lay between the germline ends. This CDR3 region has 12 residues. Per the germline V gene, CDR1 is MDHEN and CDR2 is SYDVKM. Variable domain in full (rest from reference TRBV28 and TRBJ2-5): DVKVTQSSRYLVKRTGEKVFLECVQDMDHENMFWYRQDPGLGLRLIYFSYDVKMKEKGDIPEGYSVSREKKERFSLILESASTNQTSMYLCASSTRRGTQYFGPGTRLLVL.

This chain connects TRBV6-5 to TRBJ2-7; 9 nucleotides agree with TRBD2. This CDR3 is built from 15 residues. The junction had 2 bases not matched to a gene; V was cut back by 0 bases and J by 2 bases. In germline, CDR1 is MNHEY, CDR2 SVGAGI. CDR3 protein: CASSYSIAGAYEQYF. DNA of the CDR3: TGTGCCAGCAGTTACTCCATAGCGGGGGCCTACGAGCAGTACTTC.

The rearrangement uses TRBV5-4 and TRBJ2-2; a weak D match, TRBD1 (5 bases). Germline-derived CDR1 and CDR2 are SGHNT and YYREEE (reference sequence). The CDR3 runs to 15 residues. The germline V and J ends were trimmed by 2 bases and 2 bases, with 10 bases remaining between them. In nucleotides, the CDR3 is TGTGCCAGCAGCTTTGACAGTGGTAACACCGGGGAGCTGTTTTTT. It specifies CASSFDSGNTGELFF.

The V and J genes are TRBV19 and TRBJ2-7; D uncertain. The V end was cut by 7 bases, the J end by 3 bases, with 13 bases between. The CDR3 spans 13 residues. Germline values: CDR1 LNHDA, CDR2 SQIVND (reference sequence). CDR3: CASTRRVGYEQYF. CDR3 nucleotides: TGTGCCAGTACACGTCGGGTTGGCTACGAGCAGTACTTC.